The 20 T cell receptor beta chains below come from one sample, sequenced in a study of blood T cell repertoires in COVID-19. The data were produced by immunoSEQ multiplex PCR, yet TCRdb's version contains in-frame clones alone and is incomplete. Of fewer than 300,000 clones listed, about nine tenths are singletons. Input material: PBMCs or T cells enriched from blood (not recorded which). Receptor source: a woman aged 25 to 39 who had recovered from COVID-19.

The CDR3 DNA reads TGTGCCAGCAGCTCGTTTGACAGGACCGATCAGCCCCAGCATTTT. As protein: CASSSFDRTDQPQHF. The V and J genes are TRBV5-4 and TRBJ1-5; D is perhaps TRBD1 (6 bases). Germline V lookup: CDR1 SGHNT, CDR2 YYREEE (reference sequence). Between the trimmed V and J ends, which lost 3 bases and 5 bases, there was a span of 15 bases. The CDR3 consists of 15 residues.

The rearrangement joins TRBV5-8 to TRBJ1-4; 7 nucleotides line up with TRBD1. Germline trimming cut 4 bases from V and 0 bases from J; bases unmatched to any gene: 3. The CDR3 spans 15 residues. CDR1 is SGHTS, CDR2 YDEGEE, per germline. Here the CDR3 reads CASSQGTATNEKLFF. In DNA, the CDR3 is TGTGCCAGCAGCCAGGGGACAGCAACTAATGAAAAACTGTTTTTT.

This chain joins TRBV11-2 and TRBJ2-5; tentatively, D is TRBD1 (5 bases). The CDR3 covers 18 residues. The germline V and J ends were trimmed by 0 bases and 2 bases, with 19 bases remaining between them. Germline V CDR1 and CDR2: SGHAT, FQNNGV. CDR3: CASSLDLWGSAAQETQYF. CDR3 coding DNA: TGTGCCAGCAGCTTAGATCTGTGGGGCTCAGCAGCTCAAGAGACCCAGTACTTC.

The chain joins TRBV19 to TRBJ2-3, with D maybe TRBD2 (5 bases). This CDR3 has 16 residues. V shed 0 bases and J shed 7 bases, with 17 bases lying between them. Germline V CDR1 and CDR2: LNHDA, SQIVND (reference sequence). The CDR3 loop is CASSIDQRPLGNTQYF. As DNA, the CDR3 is TGTGCCAGTAGTATAGATCAGCGGCCGCTAGGGAATACGCAGTATTTT.

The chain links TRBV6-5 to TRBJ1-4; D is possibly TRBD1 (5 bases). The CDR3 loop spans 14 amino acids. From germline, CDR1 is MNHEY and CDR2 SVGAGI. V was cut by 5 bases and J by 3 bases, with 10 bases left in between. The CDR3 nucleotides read TGTGCCAGCAGTCGCAGGGTGGCTAATGAAAAACTGTTTTTT. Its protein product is CASSRRVANEKLFF.

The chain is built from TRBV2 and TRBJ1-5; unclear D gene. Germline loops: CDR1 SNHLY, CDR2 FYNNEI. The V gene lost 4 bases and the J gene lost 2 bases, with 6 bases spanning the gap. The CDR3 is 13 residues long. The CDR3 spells CASSVEGNQPQHF. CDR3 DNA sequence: TGTGCCAGCAGTGTCGAGGGCAATCAGCCCCAGCATTTT.

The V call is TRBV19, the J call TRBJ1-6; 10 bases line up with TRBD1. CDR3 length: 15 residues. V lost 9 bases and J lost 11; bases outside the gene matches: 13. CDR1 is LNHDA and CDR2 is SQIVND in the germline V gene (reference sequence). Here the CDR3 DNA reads TGTGCCAGCCAGGTGCGGGGACAGGGGAGCGCACCCCTCCACTTT. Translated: CASQVRGQGSAPLHF.

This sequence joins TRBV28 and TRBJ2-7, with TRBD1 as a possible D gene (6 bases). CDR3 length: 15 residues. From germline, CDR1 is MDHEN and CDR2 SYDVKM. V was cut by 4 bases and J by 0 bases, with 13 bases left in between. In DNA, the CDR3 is TGTGCCAGCAGTTCCACAGGGAAGATCTCCTACGAGCAGTACTTC. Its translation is CASSSTGKISYEQYF. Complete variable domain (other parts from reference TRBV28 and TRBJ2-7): DVKVTQSSRYLVKRTGEKVFLECVQDMDHENMFWYRQDPGLGLRLIYFSYDVKMKEKGDIPEGYSVSREKKERFSLILESASTNQTSMYLCASSSTGKISYEQYFGPGTRLTVT.

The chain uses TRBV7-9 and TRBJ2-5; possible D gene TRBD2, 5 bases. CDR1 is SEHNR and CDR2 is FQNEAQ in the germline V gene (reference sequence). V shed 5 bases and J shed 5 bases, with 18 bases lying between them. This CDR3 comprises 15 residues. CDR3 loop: CASSPSRASRETQYF. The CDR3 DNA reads TGTGCCAGCAGCCCTAGTAGGGCTAGCAGGGAGACCCAGTACTTC.

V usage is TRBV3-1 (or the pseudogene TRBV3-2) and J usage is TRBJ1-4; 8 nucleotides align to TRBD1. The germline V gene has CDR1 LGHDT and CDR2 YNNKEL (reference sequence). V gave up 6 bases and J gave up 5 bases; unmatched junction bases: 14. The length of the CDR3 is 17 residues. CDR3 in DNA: TGTGCCAGCAGATTCAGGGGGCTTCCCCGGGGGAATGAAAAACTGTTTTTT. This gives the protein CASRFRGLPRGNEKLFF.

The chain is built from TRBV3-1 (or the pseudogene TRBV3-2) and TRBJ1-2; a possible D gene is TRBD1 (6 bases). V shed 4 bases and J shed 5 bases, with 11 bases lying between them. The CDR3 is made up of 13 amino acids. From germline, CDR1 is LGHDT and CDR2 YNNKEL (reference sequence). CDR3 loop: CASSLDRLYGYTF. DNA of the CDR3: TGTGCCAGCAGCCTGGACAGACTATATGGCTACACCTTC.

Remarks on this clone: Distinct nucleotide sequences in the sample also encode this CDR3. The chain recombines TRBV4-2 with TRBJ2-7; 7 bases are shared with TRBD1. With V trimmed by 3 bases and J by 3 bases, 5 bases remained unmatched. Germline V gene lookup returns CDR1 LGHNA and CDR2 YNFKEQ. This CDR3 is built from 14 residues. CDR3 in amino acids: CASSQGQQGYEQYF. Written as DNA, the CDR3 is TGTGCCAGCAGCCAGGGACAGCAAGGCTACGAGCAGTACTTC.

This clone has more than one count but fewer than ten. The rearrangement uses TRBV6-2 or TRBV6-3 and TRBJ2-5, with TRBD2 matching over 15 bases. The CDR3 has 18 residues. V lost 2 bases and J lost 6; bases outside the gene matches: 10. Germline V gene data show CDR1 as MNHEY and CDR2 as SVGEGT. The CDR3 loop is CASSYRGLAGGPRKTQYF. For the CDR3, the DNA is TGTGCCAGCAGTTACCGAGGACTAGCGGGAGGGCCGAGGAAGACCCAGTACTTC.

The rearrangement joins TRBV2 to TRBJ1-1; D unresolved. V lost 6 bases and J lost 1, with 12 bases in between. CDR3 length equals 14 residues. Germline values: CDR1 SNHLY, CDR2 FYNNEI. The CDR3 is CASSQTGKNTEAFF. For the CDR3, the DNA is TGTGCCAGCAGCCAAACCGGGAAGAACACTGAAGCTTTCTTT.

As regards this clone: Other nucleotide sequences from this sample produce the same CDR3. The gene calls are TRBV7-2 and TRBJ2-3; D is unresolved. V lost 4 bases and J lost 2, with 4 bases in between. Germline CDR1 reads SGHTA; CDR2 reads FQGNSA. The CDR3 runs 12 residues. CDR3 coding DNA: TGTGCCAGCAGCTCCCTCACAGATACGCAGTATTTT. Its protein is CASSSLTDTQYF.

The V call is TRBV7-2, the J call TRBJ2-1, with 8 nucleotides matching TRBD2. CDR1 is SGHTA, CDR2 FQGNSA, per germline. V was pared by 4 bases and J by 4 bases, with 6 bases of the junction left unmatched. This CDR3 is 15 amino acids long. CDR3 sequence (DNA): TGTGCCAGCAGCTCCGGACTAGCACCATACAATGAGCAGTTCTTC. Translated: CASSSGLAPYNEQFF.

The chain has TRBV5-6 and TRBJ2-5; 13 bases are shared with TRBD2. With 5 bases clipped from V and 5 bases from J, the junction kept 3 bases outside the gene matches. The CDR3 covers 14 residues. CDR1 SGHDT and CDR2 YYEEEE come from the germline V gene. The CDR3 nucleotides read TGTGCCAGCAGGACTAGCGGGAGGAGGGAGACCCAGTACTTC. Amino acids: CASRTSGRRETQYF.

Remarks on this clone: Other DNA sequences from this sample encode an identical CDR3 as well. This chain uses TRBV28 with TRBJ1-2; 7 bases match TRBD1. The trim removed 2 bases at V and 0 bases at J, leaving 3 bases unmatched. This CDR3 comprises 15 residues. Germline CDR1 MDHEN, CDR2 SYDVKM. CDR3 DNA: TGTGCCAGCAGTTTAGCGCAGGGGGCTAACTATGGCTACACCTTC. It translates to CASSLAQGANYGYTF.

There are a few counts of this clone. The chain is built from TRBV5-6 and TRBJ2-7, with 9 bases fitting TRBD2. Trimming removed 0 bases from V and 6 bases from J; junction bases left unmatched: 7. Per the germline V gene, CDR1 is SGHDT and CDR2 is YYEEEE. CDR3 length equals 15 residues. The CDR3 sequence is CASSLVGTSYAEQYF. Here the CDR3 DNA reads TGTGCCAGCAGCTTGGTGGGGACTAGCTACGCCGAGCAGTACTTC.

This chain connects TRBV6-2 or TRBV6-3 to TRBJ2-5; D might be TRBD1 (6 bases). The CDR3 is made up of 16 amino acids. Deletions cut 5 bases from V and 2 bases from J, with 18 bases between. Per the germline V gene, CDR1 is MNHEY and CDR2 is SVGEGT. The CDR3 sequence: CASSTGITGKQETQYF. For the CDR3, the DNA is TGTGCCAGCAGTACCGGGATCACAGGGAAGCAAGAGACCCAGTACTTC.